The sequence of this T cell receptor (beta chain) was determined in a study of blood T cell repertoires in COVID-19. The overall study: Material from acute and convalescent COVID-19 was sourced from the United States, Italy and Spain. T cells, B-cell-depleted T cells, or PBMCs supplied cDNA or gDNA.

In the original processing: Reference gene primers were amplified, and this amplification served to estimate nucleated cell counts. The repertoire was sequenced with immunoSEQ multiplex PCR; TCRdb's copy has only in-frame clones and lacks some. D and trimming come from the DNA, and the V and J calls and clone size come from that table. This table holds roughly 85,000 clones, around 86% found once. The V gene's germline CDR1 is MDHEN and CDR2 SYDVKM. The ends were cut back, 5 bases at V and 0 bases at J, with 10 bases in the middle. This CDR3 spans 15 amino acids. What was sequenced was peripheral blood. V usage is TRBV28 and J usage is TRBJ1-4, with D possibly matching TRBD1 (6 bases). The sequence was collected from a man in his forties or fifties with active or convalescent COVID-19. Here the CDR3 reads CASSIKGATNEKLFF. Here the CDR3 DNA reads TGTGCCAGCAGTATAAAGGGGGCAACTAATGAAAAACTGTTTTTT. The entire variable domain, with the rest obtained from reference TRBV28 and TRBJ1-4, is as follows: DVKVTQSSRYLVKRTGEKVFLECVQDMDHENMFWYRQDPGLGLRLIYFSYDVKMKEKGDIPEGYSVSREKKERFSLILESASTNQTSMYLCASSIKGATNEKLFFGSGTQLSVL.